This T cell receptor beta chain was recorded in a study of blood T cells in healthy people across ages. Study-level results: Measured against age, TCR beta diversity per million T cells decreased in a roughly linear manner.

The CDR3 has 16 residues. V was clipped by 3 bases and J by 3 bases, with 19 bases between them. Germline-derived CDR1 and CDR2 are DFQATT and SNEGSKA (reference sequence). Combining a sample-barcoded 5' primer with a J-beta primer mix, a second PCR ran for roughly 6 to 11 cycles. TCRdb used MiXCR to reprocess the 5' RACE reads, holding one entry per CDR3 protein. The repertoire consists of some 1.4 million distinct CDR3 sequences, with around 42% occurring once and the leading ten covering 7% to 9.5%. Concerning this clonotype itself: What it recognizes is unknown.

This receptor was taken from a young woman in good health. The sample comprised blood. The genes are TRBV20-1 and TRBJ2-3; D might be TRBD1 or TRBD2, each matching 5 bases. DNA for the CDR3: TGCAGTGCTAGTGCGATCCGGGACCCCGGAACAGATACGCAGTATTTT. Residues: CSASAIRDPGTDTQYF.